The 8 T cell receptor beta chains below all came from one sample that was sequenced in a study of T cells after somatic rescue of genetic block. Clones were read by immunoSEQ multiplex PCR, and TCRdb kept only the in-frame ones, dropping some. Of tens of thousands of clones listed, approximately 96% are singletons. The specimen sequenced was peripheral blood mononuclear cells (PBMCs). The receptor set was obtained from a child under two years old.

The J gene is TRBJ1-1, the V gene TRBV19, with D unresolved. Germline lookup yields CDR1 LNHDA and CDR2 SQIVND (reference sequence). The CDR3 runs 15 residues. The V end was cut by 0 bases, the J end by 1 base, with 9 bases between. The CDR3 sequence is CASSIDRAGNTEAFF. The CDR3 coding sequence is TGTGCCAGTAGTATAGACCGGGCAGGGAACACTGAAGCTTTCTTT.

The chain links TRBV10-3 to TRBJ2-1; tentative D call: TRBD1 (5 bases). This CDR3 has 12 residues. The V gene's germline CDR1 is ENHRY and CDR2 SYGVKD. Trimming left V 3 bases short and J 8 bases short, with 8 bases between. CDR3 in DNA: TGTGCCATCAGTGACAGGGTGGATGAGCAGTTCTTC. Residues: CAISDRVDEQFF.

V usage is TRBV11-2 and J usage is TRBJ2-5, with 8 bases matching TRBD2. Trimming removed 5 bases from V and 4 bases from J; junction bases left unmatched: 12. Germline CDR1 is SGHAT and CDR2 is FQNNGV. The CDR3 is 16 amino acids. CDR3 sequence: CASSHPREGRGETQYF. CDR3 nucleotide sequence: TGTGCCAGCAGCCACCCTCGGGAGGGGAGGGGAGAGACCCAGTACTTC.

The chain is built from TRBV10-3 and TRBJ1-3; possibly TRBD1 for D (5 bases). V was trimmed by 4 bases and J by 0 bases, leaving 13 bases between them. The germline gives CDR1 ENHRY, CDR2 SYGVKD. There are 16 residues in the CDR3. As DNA, the CDR3 is TGTGCCATCAGTGGCCCCGGGGGATACTCTGGAAACACCATATATTTT. Its translation: CAISGPGGYSGNTIYF.

The V and J genes are TRBV29-1 and TRBJ1-5; no clear D gene. The CDR3 sequence is 11 residues long. Deletions cut 5 bases from V and 7 bases from J, with 9 bases between. The germline gives CDR1 SQVTM, CDR2 ANQGSEA. CDR3 amino acids: CSVMSGQPQHF. DNA for the CDR3: TGCAGCGTTATGAGCGGGCAGCCCCAGCATTTT.

The chain is built from TRBV10-3 and TRBJ1-4; D is undetermined. The CDR3 contains 13 residues. From germline, CDR1 is ENHRY and CDR2 SYGVKD. V lost 2 bases, J lost 3 bases, and 4 bases lay in between. The CDR3 nucleotides are TGTGCCATCAGTGAGGGGGCTAATGAAAAACTGTTTTTT. This translates into CAISEGANEKLFF.

V usage is TRBV5-4 and J usage is TRBJ2-7; TRBD1 aligns across 8 bases. CDR3 length: 15 amino acids. The V segment lost 0 bases and the J segment 6 bases; nucleotides outside the gene matches: 8. Per germline, CDR1 SGHNT and CDR2 YYREEE (reference sequence). The CDR3 nucleotides are TGTGCCAGCAGCTTGGGTCAGGGGGCGCGCGGCGAGCAGTACTTC. Translated: CASSLGQGARGEQYF.

The gene calls are TRBV4-1 and TRBJ1-3; a weak D match, TRBD1 (5 bases). CDR1 is MGHRA, CDR2 YSYEKL, per germline. CDR3 length: 17 amino acids. The germline V and J ends were trimmed by 0 bases and 6 bases, with 18 bases remaining between them. For the CDR3, the DNA is TGCGCCAGCAGCCAAGATTCCACCACCGGGGCTCAAAACACCATATATTTT. As protein: CASSQDSTTGAQNTIYF.